Listed below are T cell receptor beta chains from one sample, sequenced in a study of identical twins. One entry per CDR3 protein, called by TCRdb with MiXCR from the 5' RACE reads. The table shows 1.5 million to 2 million distinct CDR3 sequences, with 25% to 35% occurring only once. Material: cord blood. These TCRs come from a newborn girl in good health. Each CDR3 is given with its conserved first and last residue. A D gene is named only where the DNA matches it firmly. The size field is filled for only some rows; it gives once, few, many or a size class.

J gene	V gene	clone size	D gene	CDR3 DNA	CDR3 protein
TRBJ1-4	TRBV6-5	NA	NA	TGTGCCAGCAGTTACAGGGCGCTACCTTCAACTAATGAAAAACTGTTTTTT	CASSYRALPSTNEKLFF
TRBJ2-1	TRBV5-1	NA	TRBD2	TGCGCCAGCAGCCGCATGCTGGGGACTAGCAACGATGAGCAGTTCTTC	CASSRMLGTSNDEQFF
TRBJ2-1	TRBV20-1	few	NA	TGCAGTGCTAGCGGGAGTACCTACAATGAGCAGTTCTTC	CSASGSTYNEQFF
TRBJ1-2	TRBV29-1	NA	TRBD1	TGCAGCGTTGTGGGGGGGACAGCTAACTATGGCTACGGCTACACCTTC	CSVVGGTANYGYGYTF
TRBJ2-1	TRBV21-1	NA	NA	TGTGCCCGGTTAAAAGCGGGAGGGGACAATGAGCAGTTCTTC	CARLKAGGDNEQFF
TRBJ1-4	TRBV10-3	NA	NA	TGTGCCATCAGTGAGCCGCCGAAGAAACTGTTTTTT	CAISEPPKKLFF
TRBJ2-7	TRBV6-1	few	NA	TGTGCCAGTTATTTCGGACAGCCCTACGAGCAGTACTTC	CASYFGQPYEQYF
TRBJ1-2	TRBV4-1	NA	NA	TGCGCCAGCAGCCCCTCGGGTCAGCGCCTCTATGGCTACACCTTC	CASSPSGQRLYGYTF
TRBJ2-1	TRBV7-6	NA	TRBD1	TGTGCCAGCAGCTCCAACTACTTTATCCGGACAGGCCGTAATGAGCAGTTCTTC	CASSSNYFIRTGRNEQFF
TRBJ2-3	TRBV27	NA	NA	TGTGCCAGCAGTTTATATGATCAGGTTGGCACAGATACGCAGTATTTT	CASSLYDQVGTDTQYF
TRBJ2-1	TRBV10-2	few	TRBD2	TGCGCCAGCAGTGTAGCGGGGGTGTACAATGAGCAGTTCTTC	CASSVAGVYNEQFF
TRBJ1-5	TRBV20-1	few	NA	TGCAGTGCTAGAGACCCGCAATATAGCAATCAGCCCCAGCATTTT	CSARDPQYSNQPQHF
TRBJ1-2	TRBV10-3	many	TRBD1	TGTGCCATCAGGCAGACAGGGGATTTTCTCGGCTACACCTTC	CAIRQTGDFLGYTF
TRBJ2-6	TRBV10-3	NA	NA	TGTGCCATCAGTGTTACGGGACAACTATCTGGGGCCAACGTCCTGACTTTC	CAISVTGQLSGANVLTF
TRBJ1-2	TRBV3-1	NA	NA	TGTGCCAGCGGGGGAATCTATGGCTACACCTTC	CASGGIYGYTF
TRBJ1-2	TRBV27	few	TRBD1	TGTGCCAGCAGTTTGGCCCCAGGGGGTCAATATGGCTACACCTTC	CASSLAPGGQYGYTF
TRBJ2-1	TRBV20-1	NA	TRBD2	TGCAGTGCTCGAGGGACTAGTCTTTTCTCCTACAATGAGCAGTTCTTC	CSARGTSLFSYNEQFF
TRBJ2-7	TRBV20-1	NA	TRBD2	TGCAGTGCCGGGGGGACTAGCGGTTTCTACGAGCAGTACTTC	CSAGGTSGFYEQYF
TRBJ2-1	TRBV7-2	NA	TRBD2	TGTGCCAGCACCCTGACTAGCGGGGTCGCAAGCTCCTACAATGAGCAGTTCTTC	CASTLTSGVASSYNEQFF
TRBJ2-7	TRBV10-3	NA	TRBD1	TGTGCCACGACCGGACAGGGGGCGTACGAGCAGTACTTC	CATTGQGAYEQYF
TRBJ1-1	TRBV28	NA	NA	TGTGCCAGCAGGAGGGCTAGGGAAAACACTGAAGCTTTCTTT	CASRRARENTEAFF
TRBJ2-1	TRBV12-3/TRBV12-4	many	TRBD2	TGTGCCAGCACCGTCGGGAGGAGCTCCTACAATGAGCAGTTCTTC	CASTVGRSSYNEQFF
TRBJ2-7	TRBV7-8	many	NA	TGTGCCAGCAGCTTAGTGGACAACTACGAGCAGTACTTC	CASSLVDNYEQYF
TRBJ1-5	TRBV28	few	NA	TGTGCCAGCAGTCCCACCCAACAGGGCCTCCACAATCAGCCCCAGCATTTT	CASSPTQQGLHNQPQHF
TRBJ2-7	TRBV30	few	NA	TGTGCCTGGGACAGGCCCATACAGTACGAGCAGTACTTC	CAWDRPIQYEQYF
TRBJ1-5	TRBV27	NA	NA	TGTGCCAGCAGTTTTTATTGGGGAGAGACCCAGTACTTT	CASSFYWGETQYF
TRBJ2-3	TRBV5-1	many	TRBD2	TGCGCCAGCAGCTTGATTTTAGCGGGGCCCACAGATACGCAGTATTTT	CASSLILAGPTDTQYF
TRBJ2-4	TRBV3-1	few	TRBD2	TGTGCCAGCAGCCACGGAGGGACTAGCGGAAAAAACATTCAGTACTTC	CASSHGGTSGKNIQYF
TRBJ1-2	TRBV20-1	few	TRBD1	TGCAGTGCTAGGGACAGGGGTTTTGGCTACACCTTC	CSARDRGFGYTF
TRBJ2-5	TRBV29-1	NA	NA	TGCAGCGCCATGACTCCCCGGAGGGCCCAGTACTTC	CSAMTPRRAQYF
TRBJ2-1	TRBV2	NA	NA	TGTGCCAGCAGTTATACTGTGGAGCAGTTCTTC	CASSYTVEQFF
TRBJ2-7	TRBV16	once	NA	TGTGCCAGCAGCCCTAAAGGCAGGGTGAGGACCTACGAGCAGTACTTC	CASSPKGRVRTYEQYF
TRBJ1-2	TRBV27	few	NA	TGTGCCAGCCTCGGTGTATGGGGACCGTACTATGGCTACACCTTC	CASLGVWGPYYGYTF
TRBJ2-3	TRBV12-3/TRBV12-4	NA	TRBD1	TGTGCCAGCAGTTTAGCACAGGGGGTCCCCACAGCTACGCAGTATTTT	CASSLAQGVPTATQYF